Included here is one T cell receptor (beta chain) sequence, with context. The data were taken from a study of T cell changes during pregnancy in multiple sclerosis. The CDR3 length is 15 residues. Germline V gene lookup returns CDR1 MNHEY and CDR2 SVGAGI. Trimming at V came to 6 bases and at J to 10 bases, leaving 13 bases not matched to a gene. Repertoires were generated with immunoSEQ multiplex PCR, while TCRdb's copy carries only in-frame clones and drops some. The data contain tens of thousands of clones, about 91% of them singletons. The receptor comes from a female donor in good health, enrolled as a control in a pregnancy study. The sequenced sample was CD4+ T cells from peripheral blood mononuclear cells, obtained after pregnancy. The chain combines TRBV6-5 with TRBJ1-4, with 8 bases identical to TRBD1. The CDR3 DNA reads TGTGCCAGCAGACCCTCGACAGGGGCGCCCGTAAAACTGTTTTTT. This encodes CASRPSTGAPVKLFF.